The sequence of this T cell receptor (beta chain) was determined in a study of blood T cell repertoires in COVID-19. Background on the study: From T cells, B-cell-depleted T cells, or PBMCs came the material, which was cDNA or gDNA.

Repertoires were generated with immunoSEQ multiplex PCR, while TCRdb's copy carries only in-frame clones and drops some. This sample has around 120,000 clones, with around nine tenths found just once. Trimming took 1 base from V and 0 from J, leaving 9 bases between them. The CDR3 consists of 15 residues. Germline lookup yields CDR1 SGHAT and CDR2 FQNNGV. The source material was peripheral blood. The rearrangement joins TRBV11-2 to TRBJ1-1; a weak D match, TRBD1 (6 bases). The receptor comes from a human donor in a cohort sampled during active COVID-19. The DNA for the CDR3 is TGTGCCAGCAGCTTAGGGGACAATCTGAACACTGAAGCTTTCTTT. Residues: CASSLGDNLNTEAFF.